Listed below are T cell receptor beta chains from one sample, sequenced in a study of CD8+ T cells in alopecia areata. Using immunoSEQ multiplex PCR, the repertoire was profiled, and TCRdb retains in-frame clones only, with some absent. The data show hundreds of thousands of clones, with 58% seen just once and about 1.8% held by the top ten. The sample consisted of CD4+ T cells sorted from blood, taken at week 24, from a patient treated with tofacitinib. These receptors were taken from a human donor with alopecia areata. Both conserved end residues are part of each CDR3. D genes are given only for firm matches. The size of a clone is reported for some rows only, either as once, few or many, or as a class for expanded clones.

>TRBJ1-1|-|TRBV28|-
TGTGCCAGCAGTCCCGGGGGGCCTTTTATGAACACTGAAGCTTTCTTT
CASSPGGPFMNTEAFF
>TRBJ1-1|-|TRBV29-1|TRBD1
TGCAGCGTTGAGCCTGACAGGGGGAGGCCAGCTTTCTTT
CSVEPDRGRPAFF
>TRBJ1-1|-|TRBV14|-
TGTGCCAGCAGCCAGGGTCCGGTCCAGAAGGCTTTCTTT
CASSQGPVQKAFF
>TRBJ1-5|-|TRBV6-5|TRBD1
TGTGCCAGCAGGCGACAGGGTGTTTCAGCCCAGCATTTT
CASRRQGVSAQHF
>TRBJ2-7|-|TRBV30|-
TGTGCCTGGAGTGTACTGGGGAAGTCCTACGAGCAGTACTTC
CAWSVLGKSYEQYF
>TRBJ2-5|-|TRBV5-4|-
TGTGCCAGCAGCTTTAAAGAGACCCAGTACTTC
CASSFKETQYF
>TRBJ1-3|-|TRBV4-3|-
TGCGCCAGCAGCCAAGGGCCTAGCTCTGGAAACACCATATATTTT
CASSQGPSSGNTIYF
>TRBJ1-5|-|TRBV4-2|-
TGTGCCAGCAGCCAAGTGCTTAGTCGCCCCGAGATCCAGCATTTT
CASSQVLSRPEIQHF
>TRBJ2-3|few|TRBV29-1|TRBD2
TGCAGCGTTGTGGGACTAGCGGGGGGCTCTACGCAGTATTTT
CSVVGLAGGSTQYF
>TRBJ2-7|-|TRBV2|TRBD1
TGTGCCAGCAGTGAGGGGACAGGGGTGCGAGACTTC
CASSEGTGVRDF
>TRBJ1-6|-|TRBV30|TRBD1
TGTGCCTGGAGGACAGGGGGCGATTCACCCCTCCACTTT
CAWRTGGDSPLHF
>TRBJ2-3|-|TRBV4-2|TRBD2
TGTGCCAGCAGCCAACATACTAGCGGGGGGCAAGATACGCAGTATTTT
CASSQHTSGGQDTQYF
>TRBJ1-2|-|TRBV6-5|-
TGTGCCAGCAGTCGATATGGCTATGGCTACACCTTC
CASSRYGYGYTF
>TRBJ2-2|-|TRBV2|-
TGTGCCAGCAGTGCTCGGACAACGAACACCGGGGAGCTGTTTTTT
CASSARTTNTGELFF
>TRBJ2-2|-|TRBV5-1|-
TGCGCCAGCATGCGACGGGGGCTGCCGAACACCGGGGAGCTGTTTTTT
CASMRRGLPNTGELFF
>TRBJ2-3|-|TRBV9|TRBD2
TGTGCCAGCAGCCCGGGACTAGCGGGGACAGATACGCAGTATTTT
CASSPGLAGTDTQYF
>TRBJ2-1|-|TRBV29-1|-
TGCACCGTTCGGCCATTATTATACAATGAGCAGTTCTTC
CTVRPLLYNEQFF
>TRBJ2-5|-|TRBV7-7|-
TGTGCTAGCAGCTCCCGACAGCAAGAGACCCAGTACTTC
CASSSRQQETQYF
>TRBJ1-5|-|TRBV9|-
TGTGCCAGCAGCATTGGACTCGATCAGCCCCAGCATTTT
CASSIGLDQPQHF
>TRBJ2-6|-|TRBV19|-
TGTGCCAGTAGTCGCCCCCCGACAGCTGGGGCCAACGTCCTGACTTTC
CASSRPPTAGANVLTF
>TRBJ2-2|-|TRBV5-1|-
TGCGCCAGCAGGGTTCTACAGACTGACACCGGGGAGCTGTTTTTT
CASRVLQTDTGELFF
>TRBJ1-6|-|TRBV7-4|-
TGTGCCAGCTTCTACCATTCACCCCTCCACTTT
CASFYHSPLHF
>TRBJ2-5|few|TRBV29-1|-
TGCAGCGGGGGACCGAAAAGAGAGACCCAGTACTTC
CSGGPKRETQYF
>TRBJ2-7|few|TRBV14|-
TGTGCCAGCAGCCAAGACGGCAGGGGACGCGAGCAGTACTTC
CASSQDGRGREQYF
>TRBJ1-6|once|TRBV30|-
TGTGCCGGGAAGCGTCTAGGGAGGGGTGATTCACCCCTCCACTTT
CAGKRLGRGDSPLHF
>TRBJ2-1|few|TRBV7-9|-
TGTGCCAGCAGCTTCAGTACAGGCACGGACAATGAGCAGTTCTTC
CASSFSTGTDNEQFF